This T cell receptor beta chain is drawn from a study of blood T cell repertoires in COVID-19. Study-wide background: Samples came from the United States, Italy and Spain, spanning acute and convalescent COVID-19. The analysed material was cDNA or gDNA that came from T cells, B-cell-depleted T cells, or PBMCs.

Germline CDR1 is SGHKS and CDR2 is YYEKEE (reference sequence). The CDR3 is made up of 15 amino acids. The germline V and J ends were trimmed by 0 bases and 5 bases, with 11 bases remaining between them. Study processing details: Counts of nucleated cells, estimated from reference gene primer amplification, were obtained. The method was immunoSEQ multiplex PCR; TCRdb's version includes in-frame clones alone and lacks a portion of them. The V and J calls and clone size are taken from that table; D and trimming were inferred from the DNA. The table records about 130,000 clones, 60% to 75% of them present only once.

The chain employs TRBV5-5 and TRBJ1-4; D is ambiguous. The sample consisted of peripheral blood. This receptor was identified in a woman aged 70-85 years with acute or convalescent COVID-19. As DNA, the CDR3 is TGTGCCAGCAGCTTGGACCCAGGAGGCAATGAAAAACTGTTTTTT. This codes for CASSLDPGGNEKLFF. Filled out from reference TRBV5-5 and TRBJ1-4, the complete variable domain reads DAGVTQSPTHLIKTRGQQVTLRCSPISGHKSVSWYQQVLGQGPQFIFQYYEKEERGRGNFPDRFSARQFPNYSSELNVNALLLGDSALYLCASSLDPGGNEKLFFGSGTQLSVL.